This entry features one T cell receptor (beta chain) sequence. In this sample, this clone turned up a few times. What this receptor recognizes is not known. Per-nucleotide qualities are absent, and no much larger clonotype sits a single base away. Based on the germline V gene, the CDR1 and CDR2 sequences are SQVTM and ANQGSEA. Reading from cysteine to phenylalanine, the CDR3 counts 14 amino acids. Only the CDR3 DNA is retained, 42 bases long and in frame from the first base. These data originate in a study of cytomegalovirus exposure and HLA in healthy donors (TCRdb year 2017). In terms of the full investigation: In an earlier analysis of roughly 590 of the donors, 276 Gb of sequence data and 117 million unique TCR beta sequences from roughly 190 million T cells were reported. Every discovery cohort repertoire had been produced on one sequencing platform. About five DR-DQ haplotypes were treated as single units for association and clustering because of strong linkage in the cohort. Alongside the repertoire data, information on donor age, sex, ethnicity and CMV serostatus was compiled. In addition to the first cohort of approximately 670 subjects, a separate validation cohort of under 150 different subjects was used. A later genetic analysis took genome-wide SNP genotypes for about 65% of the 666 donors and used that subset as a discovery cohort. A later analysis re-examined previously published TCR beta repertoires from roughly 650 donors and added high-resolution HLA genotyping to investigate patterns of TCR occurrence. The later analysis used no new phenotypic data to find candidate immune exposures, relying instead on TCR beta sequences and their occurrence across donors. In an earlier analysis of 587 of the donors, high-throughput TCR beta sequencing was used to judge whether each TCR beta V gene segment behaved as functional or pseudogenic. The study used immunosequencing to profile the T cell repertoires of under 700 subjects and linked those repertoires to cytomegalovirus serostatus. Across under 500 genotyped donors of the cohort, an average of roughly 230,000 unique TCR beta nucleotide sequences per donor were sequenced, and 15% to 20% of those sequences were non-productive. Roughly 320 gigabases of sequencing data and around 85 million unique TCR sequences made up an early release that covered about 640 HLA-typed donors. The aim of the study was to test whether cataloging public T cell receptors could identify signatures of past pathogen exposure. Typing coverage differed by locus: A, B, C, DRB1 and DQB1 were typed in about 629-630 donors, DQA1 in 522, DPA1 in 600 to 610, and DPB1 in about 450. The study combined high-throughput TCR immunosequencing, statistical association of individual TCRs with disease status, and machine learning to predict cytomegalovirus infection status. Both class I and class II loci were covered by HLA typing, at four-digit resolution. Among the roughly 390 genotyped donors, more than 70% belonged to the genetic ancestry cluster associated with self-reported Caucasian donors.

In total, approximately 690 healthy bone marrow donors made up the cohort. At the time of sampling, all cohort members were nominally healthy, though unrecorded immune exposures were likely present. The donor tested CMV seronegative and was one of the 352 seronegative cohort members. Every donor gave a peripheral blood sample, and the peripheral blood mononuclear cells from that sample were used for TCR beta sequencing. The Qiagen DNeasy Blood Extraction Kit was used to extract genomic DNA from the blood cell samples. Libraries were built with the immunoSEQ multiplex PCR assay. The multiplex PCR relied on a mix of 60 forward primers for TCR Vbeta segments and 13 reverse primers for TCR Jbeta segments. The CDR3 region of rearranged TCR beta genes was amplified from genomic DNA with a multiplex PCR assay. The amplified TCR beta libraries were sequenced on the Illumina HiSeq System as 87-base-pair reads. In the authors' own workflow: A later analysis tallied around 82 million unique TCR beta chains across the 666 repertoires, and approximately 11 million of those chains were shared by two or more donors. To remove PCR and sequencing errors, raw reads were error-corrected and collapsed into unique sequences using a nearest-neighbor algorithm that merged closely related sequences. To assign V, D and J gene segments, CDR3 sequences were aligned to IMGT reference sequences. For a sequence to be retained, a match of at least six nucleotides was required to both a V gene segment and a J gene segment. A rearrangement counted as productive if the CDR3 had no stop codons and remained in frame with V and J, and every other rearrangement counted as non-productive. Following IMGT convention, CDR3 was defined as the stretch from the second conserved V-encoded cysteine to the conserved J-encoded phenylalanine. The earlier analysis of 500 to 750 of the donors excluded any sequence lacking an unambiguous match to a single V gene segment. In an earlier analysis of several hundred of the donors, V segments were called functional above 56.7% productive rearrangements and were called segregating when the between-donor standard deviation exceeded 5%. A statistical classification framework was built for diagnosing cytomegalovirus status from the catalog of TCR beta chain sequences. V and J gene assignment, in a later analysis, came from comparing TCR nucleotide sequences with IMGT/GENE-DB human TR gene sequences. A later analysis assigned CDR3 sequences and most-parsimonious VDJ recombination scenarios with the TCRdist pipeline. A later analysis defined each TCR beta chain by its CDR3 amino acid sequence plus V-gene family, and excluded reads lacking a unique V-gene family. As a way to deal with suspected cross-contamination and a sequencing artifact, a later analysis dropped over 550 nucleotide sequences that were highly shared and had low generation probability. For each public chain, a later analysis derived a clonal expansion index from normalized ranks of inferred template counts within each repertoire. In a later analysis, generation probabilities were computed with a VDJ recombination model fitted to out-of-frame rearrangements, and the resulting probabilities were checked against IGoR. Hypergeometric tests were used in a later analysis to score TCR-TCR, TCR-HLA and TCR-CMV co-occurrence, with a repertoire-size bias correction applied to the TCR pairs. False discovery rates were estimated in a later analysis by permuting HLA or CMV assignments 20 times. In a later analysis, co-occurring TCRs were grouped using DBSCAN, and TCRdist sequence similarity was added for clustering within HLA-allele-positive subsets. Co-occurrence clustering excluded repertoires with fewer than 30,000 or more than 120,000 public chains, plus five with anomalous nucleotide sharing. The clones in this table, taken by TCRdb from immuneACCESS, are in-frame only. Not every clone is retained; where verified, under half of the shortfall comes from an unresolved V gene, and the cause of the rest is unknown. V and J calls and clone size are copied from that table; D and trimming were computed from the DNA. Within this sample are about 200,000 clones, with 70% to 85% of them counted one time only. The top ten clones comprise approximately 3.8% of the sample.

What the study reported, not specific to this receptor: According to a later genetic analysis, donors in an Asian-associated ancestry cluster had fewer N-insertions in productive TCRs than the approximately 700-donor mean. A later genetic analysis associated a missense DCLRE1C variant with V-gene and J-gene trimming of TCR beta chains, and an independent cohort replicated the association. Assigning TCR associations to individual alleles was difficult when HLA alleles, especially DR and DQ, strongly co-occurred. Specific HLA alleles were associated with 16,951 TCR beta sequences at a false discovery rate of 0.05 in a later analysis. Some IMGT-functional V segments, including TRBV6-2 and TRBV6-3, could not be distinguished by the 87-base-pair reads and were therefore excluded. According to the authors, the approach could potentially be generalized to other disease states and immunological phenotypes. In this cohort, only TCR beta chains were sequenced, and detectable features were limited by the absence of alpha or paired-chain data. Sequencing depth was assumed to be roughly uniform across donors in the presence/absence analyses, though that assumption may not hold. A cluster of highly shared sequence variants was judged likely to be a technical artifact of the sequencing pipeline. Cytomegalovirus status was reported to be diagnosed by the classifier with high specificity and sensitivity in both the original and validation cohorts. A further reported finding was that TCR beta sequences accurately predicted the HLA-A and HLA-B alleles for most subjects in the first cohort. Because counts were too low, approximately 18 rarely observed V segments, including chromosome 9 orphons, were excluded from the earlier analysis of several hundred of the donors. For the cohort, immune exposure information was limited to CMV serostatus. In an earlier analysis of some 500 of the donors, most TCR beta V segments were observed in productive rearrangements about 90% or about 30% of the time, broadly matching IMGT annotations. According to a later analysis, TCR association rates differed among HLA loci, with DRB1 alleles showing the most associated TCRs and HLA-C alleles showing the fewest. Several of the top co-occurrence clusters appeared to be linked to parvovirus B19, influenza, CMV and Epstein-Barr virus, according to a later analysis. In the study, about 150 TCR beta chains were listed as associated with cytomegalovirus. Correlated functional status among segregating V segments might be attributable to linkage disequilibrium, but an unknown experimental factor could not be ruled out. Because HLA typing was unavailable for some donors at each locus, only the typed subset was used in association tests. A later analysis found that HLA-associated TCR beta chains were more clonally expanded and had lower generation probabilities than equally common non-associated chains. Most TCR sequences were seen in very few donors, while some public TCRs were found in many individuals. In vitro tests confirmed that a few of the cytomegalovirus-associated TCR beta chains recognize cytomegalovirus antigens. Most CMV-associated TCR beta chains appeared to be HLA-restricted in a later analysis, and the HLA associations seemed to be driven largely by CMV exposure.

The rearrangement joined TRBV29-1 to TRBJ2-5; the D gene is perhaps TRBD2, on 5 matching bases. The J call may be mistaken, given a closer DNA end match to TRBJ2-7. Sequences were obtained from PBMCs. The TCR was taken from a male donor in good health and CMV-seronegative. The CDR3 has the sequence CSVGVSEKSYEQYF. The DNA is as follows: TGCAGCGTCGGGGTGAGCGAGAAATCCTACGAGCAGTACTTC.